This T cell receptor beta chain came from a study of blood T cell repertoires in COVID-19. Study overall: COVID-19 samples, acute and convalescent, were from the United States, Italy and Spain.

As handled by the study authors: Nucleated cell counts were estimated from reference gene primer amplification. The repertoire was sequenced with immunoSEQ multiplex PCR; TCRdb's copy has only in-frame clones and lacks some. V, J and clone size are taken as reported in that table, and D and trimming were inferred from the DNA itself. This sample yields over 150,000 clones, of which 70% to 90% are seen a single time; 15% to 20% belongs to the top ten. Germline V gene sequence: CDR1 SEHNR, CDR2 FQNEAQ (reference sequence). The trim removed 0 bases at V and 8 bases at J, leaving 3 bases unmatched. CDR3 size: 14 residues.

This clonotype was sampled from a man over 45 with COVID-19, enrolled during active disease. Sequencing used peripheral blood. The J gene is TRBJ1-4, the V gene TRBV7-9, with TRBD1 matching over 7 bases. The DNA of the CDR3 is TGTGCCAGCAGCTTAGCTAGGGGGCGCGAAAAACTGTTTTTT. The encoded protein is CASSLARGREKLFF. Based on the CDR3 plus reference TRBV7-9 and TRBJ1-4, the full variable domain is DTGVSQNPRHKITKRGQNVTFRCDPISEHNRLYWYRQTLGQGPEFLTYFQNEAQLEKSRLLSDRFSAERPKGSFSTLEIQRTEQGDSAMYLCASSLARGREKLFFGSGTQLSVL.